The 28 T cell receptor beta chains below all came from one sample that was sequenced in a study of Graves' ophthalmopathy and Graves' hyperthyroidism. Amplification targeted the TCR beta CDR3 regions, with RNA transcripts as the source material. First-round RT-PCR used HTBI primers; second-round multiplex PCR followed. TCRdb used MiXCR to reprocess the multiplex PCR reads, holding one entry per CDR3 protein. Of roughly 380,000 distinct CDR3 sequences listed, 15% are singletons. The sequenced material came from peripheral blood. These receptor sequences come from a woman aged 18-29 years with stable Graves' hyperthyroidism.

In this sample, this clonotype turned up many times. The chain has TRBV7-2 and TRBJ1-5; TRBD1 might be the D (5 bases). The CDR3 totals 15 residues. V lost 3 bases, J lost 2 bases, and 11 bases lay in between. Germline values: CDR1 SGHTA, CDR2 FQGNSA. CDR3 residues: CASSFRVGGNQPQHF. The CDR3, as DNA: TGTGCCAGCAGCTTCAGGGTCGGGGGCAATCAGCCCCAGCATTTT.

This chain links TRBV19 with TRBJ2-7; perhaps TRBD2 as D (6 bases). Per germline, CDR1 LNHDA and CDR2 SQIVND (reference sequence). Between the trimmed V and J ends, which lost 5 bases and 0 bases, there was a span of 14 bases. This CDR3 has 15 amino acids. CDR3 sequence (DNA): TGTGCCAGTAGTGCCAGAGGGCGGGGCTCCTACGAGCAGTACTTC. Translating it yields CASSARGRGSYEQYF.

This clonotype has a count of ten or more. The J gene is TRBJ2-7, the V gene TRBV6-1; D is uncertain. The germline V gene encodes CDR1 MNHNS and CDR2 SASEGT. V lost 6 bases and J 5 bases, leaving 14 bases between the germline ends. The CDR3 totals 13 residues. This CDR3 reads CASSPTKSNEQYF. CDR3 DNA sequence: TGTGCCAGCAGCCCCACCAAGAGCAACGAGCAGTACTTC.

The chain couples TRBV18 to TRBJ1-2; D uncertain. This CDR3 is 17 amino acids long. The germline V gene has CDR1 KGHSH and CDR2 LQKENI. V lost 6 bases and J 0 bases, leaving 20 bases between the germline ends. The CDR3 region has the DNA TGTGCCAGCTCGCAATACACGGGCGTAGATTCTAACTATGGCTACACCTTC. This codes for CASSQYTGVDSNYGYTF.

This clonotype was picked up many times. The V call is TRBV28, the J call TRBJ2-5; 9 nucleotides align to TRBD2. With 2 bases clipped from V and 5 bases from J, the junction kept 12 bases outside the gene matches. CDR1 and CDR2 from the germline V gene are MDHEN and SYDVKM. CDR3 size: 17 residues. CDR3 coding DNA: TGTGCCAGCAGTTTAGCGGGGGGGACTCAACCGACGGAGACCCAGTACTTC. This encodes CASSLAGGTQPTETQYF. The full variable domain, with the rest looked up from reference TRBV28 and TRBJ2-5, is DVKVTQSSRYLVKRTGEKVFLECVQDMDHENMFWYRQDPGLGLRLIYFSYDVKMKEKGDIPEGYSVSREKKERFSLILESASTNQTSMYLCASSLAGGTQPTETQYFGPGTRLLVL.

This clonotype was seen repeatedly, ten times or more. This rearrangement joins TRBV12-5 to TRBJ1-2, with D possibly being TRBD1 (6 bases). The CDR3 loop spans 13 amino acids. Trimming took 1 base from V and 7 from J, leaving 10 bases between them. The germline V gene encodes CDR1 LGHNT and CDR2 FRNRAP. The CDR3 region is CASGLAHRVGYTF. Written as DNA, the CDR3 is TGTGCTAGTGGTTTGGCACACAGGGTTGGCTACACCTTC.

As to this clonotype: At one end, the junction sequence differs from germline, possibly due to a read error. The V call is TRBV7-7, the J call TRBJ2-7; 7 nucleotides agree with TRBD2. CDR3 length equals 17 residues. Germline loops: CDR1 SSHAT, CDR2 FNYEAQ (reference sequence). In DNA form, the CDR3 reads TGTGCTAGCAGCTCCCTCAGCCTCTGGACTAGGACCTACGAGCAGTACTTC. This encodes CASSSLSLWTRTYEQYF.

This clonotype showed up many times. The chain is built from TRBV6-5 and TRBJ2-5; D is possibly TRBD1 (5 bases). V was cut by 6 bases and J by 5 bases, with 13 bases left in between. The CDR3 covers 13 residues. Germline V lookup: CDR1 MNHEY, CDR2 SVGAGI. CDR3 coding DNA: TGTGCCAGCAGCAGGGATCTCATCGAGACCCAGTACTTC. Translation: CASSRDLIETQYF.

This clonotype appeared a few times. The gene calls are TRBV27 and TRBJ2-6; TRBD1 might be the D (5 bases). The CDR3 has 15 residues. From germline, CDR1 is MNHEY and CDR2 SMNVEV (reference sequence). Trimming pared 2 bases from V and 4 bases from J, leaving 9 bases between. The CDR3 protein is CASSLTGPGANVLTF. DNA for the CDR3: TGTGCCAGCAGTTTAACAGGCCCCGGGGCCAACGTCCTGACTTTC.

This clonotype was seen repeatedly, ten times or more. This chain connects TRBV6-1 to TRBJ2-2; 7 bases align to TRBD1. Germline trimming cut 6 bases from V and 5 bases from J; bases unmatched to any gene: 6. The germline gives CDR1 MNHNS, CDR2 SASEGT. This CDR3 region has 14 residues. The CDR3 is CASRGQILTGELFF. CDR3 DNA sequence: TGTGCCAGCAGGGGACAGATTCTGACCGGGGAGCTGTTTTTT.

This clonotype was seen at least ten times. V and J are TRBV20-1 and TRBJ2-7; 7 positions match TRBD1. Germline CDR1 reads DFQATT; CDR2 reads SNEGSKA (reference sequence). The CDR3 covers 15 residues. Trimming cost V 3 bases and J 3 bases; bases outside gene matches: 11. The chain's CDR3 is CSASGGPRTGYEQYF. As DNA, the CDR3 is TGCAGTGCTAGTGGGGGCCCTAGGACAGGCTACGAGCAGTACTTC.

There are many counts of this clonotype. This chain connects TRBV20-1 to TRBJ1-2, with 7 bases matching TRBD1. The junction had 4 bases not matched to a gene; V was cut back by 1 base and J by 2 bases. Germline values: CDR1 DFQATT, CDR2 SNEGSKA (reference sequence). The CDR3 is 14 amino acids. The CDR3: CSARVEGANYGYTF. In DNA form, the CDR3 reads TGCAGTGCTAGAGTGGAGGGGGCCAACTATGGCTACACCTTC.

The chain links TRBV6-5 to TRBJ2-7, with 7 positions matching TRBD2. This CDR3 is built from 16 residues. Germline V lookup: CDR1 MNHEY, CDR2 SVGAGI. V was pared by 0 bases and J by 1 base, with 6 bases of the junction left unmatched. This chain's CDR3 is CASSYSLAATSYEQYF. In DNA form, the CDR3 reads TGTGCCAGCAGTTACTCTCTAGCGGCTACATCCTACGAGCAGTACTTC.

The chain links TRBV6-1 to TRBJ2-7; no definite D call. Germline assignment: CDR1 MNHNS and CDR2 SASEGT. CDR3 length: 14 residues. Trimming took off 8 bases at V and 3 bases at J, with 17 bases between the two ends. The CDR3 region is CASHPERPGYEQYF. In DNA, the CDR3 is TGTGCCAGCCACCCTGAGAGACCGGGCTACGAGCAGTACTTC.

Ten or more counts support this clonotype. V usage is TRBV11-2 and J usage is TRBJ2-5; 11 positions agree with TRBD2. CDR1 is SGHAT and CDR2 is FQNNGV in the germline V gene. Trimming removed 5 bases from V and 5 bases from J; junction bases left unmatched: 7. The CDR3 is 15 residues long. CDR3 region: CASSHLSGGAETQYF. The CDR3 DNA sequence: TGTGCCAGCAGCCATCTTAGCGGGGGGGCGGAGACCCAGTACTTC.

This clonotype came up many times. Since a much larger clone is just one base distant, this may be a read error. This chain connects TRBV12-3 or TRBV12-4 to TRBJ2-7; D is perhaps TRBD1 (6 bases). CDR3 size: 13 residues. The CDR3, as DNA: TGTGCCAGCAGTGGGGACACTTCCTACGAGCGGTACTTC. This sequence encodes CASSGDTSYERYF.

The sample holds a few counts of this clonotype. The rearrangement links TRBV5-1 to TRBJ1-3; D gene unclear. CDR3 length equals 15 residues. V was shortened by 0 bases and J by 0 bases, with 7 bases between the two germline ends. The V gene's germline CDR1 is SGHRS and CDR2 YFSETQ. CDR3 residues: CASSLDGISGNTIYF. The CDR3 nucleotides read TGCGCCAGCAGCTTGGATGGGATCTCTGGAAACACCATATATTTT.

In its sample, this clonotype was seen many times. The rearrangement links TRBV11-1 to TRBJ2-7; D gene uncertain. Trimming left V 2 bases short and J 4 bases short, with 3 bases between. Germline CDR1 SGHAT, CDR2 FQDESV (reference sequence). The CDR3 length is 11 residues. The DNA of the CDR3 is TGTGCCAGCAGCTTAAGGTACGAGCAGTACTTC. This encodes CASSLRYEQYF.

This clonotype was seen many times. V gene TRBV15 combines with J gene TRBJ2-7, with D tentatively TRBD1 or TRBD2 (5 bases each). Trimming cost V 3 bases and J 6 bases, with 18 bases left between them. The V gene's germline CDR1 is LNHNV and CDR2 YYDKDF (reference sequence). CDR3 length: 15 amino acids. CDR3 DNA: TGTGCCACCAGCAGCAGCTACGAGGGACGCAGCGAGCAGTACTTC. Amino acid sequence: CATSSSYEGRSEQYF.

This clonotype was detected only a few times. The V call is TRBV6-1, the J call TRBJ1-5; TRBD1 agrees at 7 bases. The CDR3 is 15 residues long. Per germline, CDR1 MNHNS and CDR2 SASEGT. Germline trimming cut 5 bases from V and 5 bases from J; bases unmatched to any gene: 9. CDR3 region: CASSLQTGFDQPQHF. CDR3 DNA sequence: TGTGCCAGCAGTCTCCAGACAGGGTTTGATCAGCCCCAGCATTTT.

This clonotype was seen repeatedly, ten times or more. The V gene is TRBV13, the J gene TRBJ1-2; 11 bases are a match to TRBD1. Germline loops: CDR1 PRHDT, CDR2 FYEKMQ (reference sequence). This CDR3 contains 15 residues. The V and J ends lost 5 bases and 3 bases, in that order; junction bases with no gene match: 5. The CDR3 DNA reads as TGTGCCAGCAGCACTCGGACAGGGGGCGACTATGGCTACACCTTC. Its protein is CASSTRTGGDYGYTF.

This clonotype was seen ten or more times. The gene calls are TRBV24-1 and TRBJ2-7; 7 bases are shared with TRBD1. CDR3 length: 15 amino acids. From germline, CDR1 is KGHDR and CDR2 SFDVKD. V trimming: 4 bases; J trimming: 4 bases; junction bases outside the gene matches: 9. CDR3 nucleotide sequence: TGTGCCACCAGTGAAACAGGGGTAGGAAAATACGAGCAGTACTTC. It is translated as CATSETGVGKYEQYF.

The chain carries TRBV27 and TRBJ2-7, with 9 bases that match TRBD2. The V and J ends lost 6 bases and 5 bases, in that order; junction bases with no gene match: 8. The CDR3 consists of 14 residues. Germline CDR1 and CDR2: MNHEY and SMNVEV (reference sequence). The CDR3 DNA is TGTGCCAGCAGAGCGGGCGGGAGGGCAGACGAGCAGTACTTC. The encoded protein is CASRAGGRADEQYF.

The rearrangement joins TRBV6-1 to TRBJ2-7; D is undetermined. V lost 2 bases and J 5 bases, leaving 10 bases between the germline ends. The germline gives CDR1 MNHNS, CDR2 SASEGT. The CDR3 is made up of 13 amino acids. The CDR3: CASSELKPDEQYF. CDR3 bases: TGTGCCAGCAGTGAACTTAAACCCGACGAGCAGTACTTC.

The chain carries TRBV11-2 and TRBJ2-6; D is unclear. CDR1 and CDR2 from the germline V gene are SGHAT and FQNNGV. This CDR3 is built from 15 residues. Deletions cut 0 bases from V and 0 bases from J, with 3 bases between. CDR3 sequence reads: CASSLEVSGANVLTF. The CDR3 DNA sequence: TGTGCCAGCAGCTTAGAAGTCTCTGGGGCCAACGTCCTGACTTTC.

As concerns this clonotype: Being one base from a much bigger clone, this may be a read error. The CDR3 spells CASSTRLGFVPIPQYF. CDR3 sequence (DNA): TGTGCCAGCAGCACGCGCCTAGGCTTCGTTCCTATTCCCCAGTATTTT. The chain recombines TRBV3-1 with TRBJ1-5; D is unclear. Gene TRBJ2-3 matches the end of the DNA better, so the J call may be wrong. The CDR3 has 16 residues. The germline CDR1 and CDR2 sequences are LGHDT and YNNKEL (reference sequence).

This clonotype was picked up many times. The chain links TRBV19 to TRBJ1-5; TRBD1 matches 10 bases. Per germline, CDR1 LNHDA and CDR2 SQIVND (reference sequence). V shed 11 bases and J 4 bases; nucleotides not matched to a gene: 11. This CDR3 comprises 15 residues. Here the CDR3 reads CAARSGQGPNQPQHF. Written as DNA, the CDR3 is TGTGCCGCAAGATCGGGACAGGGGCCTAATCAGCCCCAGCATTTT.

This clonotype was counted many times. The gene calls are TRBV19 and TRBJ1-1; 7 bases match TRBD1. This CDR3 has 15 residues. V lost 5 bases to trimming and J lost 0 bases; unmatched junction nucleotides: 6. Germline values: CDR1 LNHDA, CDR2 SQIVND (reference sequence). The CDR3 region is CASSARQGLNTEAFF. CDR3 nucleotide sequence: TGTGCCAGTAGTGCCCGACAGGGCCTGAACACTGAAGCTTTCTTT.